The 28 T cell receptor beta chains listed next were all sequenced from one sample in a study of blood T cell repertoires in COVID-19. Here immunoSEQ multiplex PCR was the method, and the copy in TCRdb shows in-frame clones only, minus some. This sample has about 110,000 clones, with 84% found just once. Specimen: peripheral blood. The receptors derive from an elderly woman with active or convalescent COVID-19.

This clone came up once. This rearrangement joins TRBV5-8 to TRBJ1-2; weak D call: TRBD1 (5 bases). The CDR3 runs to 14 residues. Trimming cost V 4 bases and J 3 bases, with 13 bases left between them. Germline assignment: CDR1 SGHTS and CDR2 YDEGEE. The DNA of the CDR3 is TGTGCCAGCAGCGACTTTTGGGGGGACTATGGCTACACCTTC. Its translation: CASSDFWGDYGYTF.

This clone was counted only a few times. The chain is built from TRBV7-9 and TRBJ2-7, with 7 bases identical to TRBD1. Germline V gives CDR1 SEHNR, CDR2 FQNEAQ (reference sequence). The CDR3 loop spans 12 amino acids. The trim removed 5 bases at V and 6 bases at J, leaving 4 bases unmatched. The CDR3 DNA follows: TGTGCCAGCAGCCCTGGGACAGCCGAGCAGTACTTC. This gives the protein CASSPGTAEQYF.

This rearrangement joins TRBV7-9 to TRBJ1-1; D remains unclear. CDR1 and CDR2 (germline): SEHNR, FQNEAQ (reference sequence). The CDR3 consists of 13 residues. Between the trimmed V and J ends, which lost 4 bases and 0 bases, there was a span of 6 bases. The CDR3 sequence: CASSSILNTEAFF. In nucleotides, the CDR3 is TGTGCCAGCAGCTCTATCTTGAACACTGAAGCTTTCTTT.

The chain joins TRBV5-4 to TRBJ1-2; 8 bases align to TRBD1. This CDR3 is built from 14 residues. The V segment lost 3 bases and the J segment 3 bases; nucleotides outside the gene matches: 4. Germline loops: CDR1 SGHNT, CDR2 YYREEE (reference sequence). The CDR3 bases are TGTGCCAGCAGCTCAAGACAGGGGTACTATGGCTACACCTTC. It is translated as CASSSRQGYYGYTF.

CDR3 sequence (DNA): TGCGCCAGCAGTCCACGGGACAGGGAAGGAGAGCAGTACTTC. Its protein is CASSPRDREGEQYF. The chain couples TRBV5-1 to TRBJ2-7; 9 nucleotides match TRBD1. Germline V CDR1 and CDR2: SGHRS, YFSETQ. J lost 7 bases, V lost 5 bases, and 10 bases had no gene match. The CDR3 covers 14 residues.

The genes are TRBV5-1 and TRBJ2-3; the D gene is possibly TRBD1 (6 bases). This CDR3 has 14 residues. Germline CDR1 and CDR2: SGHRS and YFSETQ. With 4 bases removed from V and 3 bases from J, the gap between germline ends came to 12 bases. The CDR3 DNA follows: TGCGCCAGCAGCCCAGGGGATCGAACAGATACGCAGTATTTT. It codes for CASSPGDRTDTQYF.

The V call is TRBV19, the J call TRBJ1-3; D may be TRBD1 (5 bases). The CDR3 spans 17 residues. From germline, CDR1 is LNHDA and CDR2 SQIVND (reference sequence). V was pared by 7 bases and J by 4 bases, with 23 bases between. As DNA, the CDR3 is TGTGCCAGTACCTTCCATTCGGTGGGGGGAACAGGAAACACCATATATTTT. This gives the protein CASTFHSVGGTGNTIYF.

V and J are TRBV18 and TRBJ1-2; D gene unclear. The ends were cut back, 0 bases at V and 4 bases at J, with 12 bases in the middle. CDR3 length equals 15 residues. Per germline, CDR1 KGHSH and CDR2 LQKENI. CDR3 protein: CASSPPTESPYGYTF. CDR3 in DNA: TGTGCCAGCTCACCACCAACAGAGTCTCCCTATGGCTACACCTTC.

V gene TRBV19 combines with J gene TRBJ1-1; D may be TRBD1 (5 bases). V was cut by 3 bases and J by 1 base, with 9 bases left in between. CDR3 length: 14 amino acids. CDR1 is LNHDA, CDR2 SQIVND, per germline (reference sequence). The CDR3 nucleotides read TGTGCCAGTAGTATGGTTCAGGGGAACACTGAAGCTTTCTTT. Translation: CASSMVQGNTEAFF.

This rearrangement joins TRBV19 to TRBJ2-5; D is unresolved. The CDR3 extends over 13 amino acids. Germline V gene sequence: CDR1 LNHDA, CDR2 SQIVND (reference sequence). Trimming took off 5 bases at V and 1 base at J, with 8 bases between the two ends. The CDR3 nucleotides read TGTGCCAGTAGTCCCTTTGTCCAAGAGACCCAGTACTTC. This encodes CASSPFVQETQYF.

This rearrangement joins TRBV7-9 to TRBJ1-5, with a possible D match to TRBD1 (6 bases). V was clipped by 4 bases and J by 6 bases, with 10 bases between them. Germline CDR1 is SEHNR and CDR2 is FQNEAQ (reference sequence). CDR3 length: 13 residues. CDR3 nucleotides: TGTGCCAGCAGCTCAGGGGTCGGTCAGCCCCAGCATTTT. Translated: CASSSGVGQPQHF.

The chain employs TRBV28 and TRBJ2-7, with 9 bases that match TRBD1. V lost 7 bases, J lost 6 bases, and 13 bases stayed unmatched. Germline loops: CDR1 MDHEN, CDR2 SYDVKM. The CDR3 runs 15 residues. For the CDR3, the DNA is TGTGCCAGCAAAGGGGGGGGACAGGGTAGCTCCGAGCAGTACTTC. It specifies CASKGGGQGSSEQYF.

This chain joins TRBV27 and TRBJ2-3, with 9 bases that match TRBD2. Looked up from germline, CDR1 is MNHEY and CDR2 is SMNVEV (reference sequence). Trimming at V came to 5 bases and at J to 0 bases, leaving 9 bases not matched to a gene. The CDR3 runs 17 residues. DNA for the CDR3: TGTGCCAGCAGTAGCCGACTAGCGGCAGCCAGCACAGATACGCAGTATTTT. This translates into CASSSRLAAASTDTQYF.

In DNA, the CDR3 is TGCGCCAGCAGCCAAGATTTTCAGGGGGCCGAGCAGTACTTC. Translating it yields CASSQDFQGAEQYF. The chain carries TRBV4-1 and TRBJ2-7; 8 bases map to TRBD1. V lost 0 bases and J lost 6; bases outside the gene matches: 4. Germline V gene lookup returns CDR1 MGHRA and CDR2 YSYEKL. This CDR3 has 14 residues.

The chain couples TRBV5-1 to TRBJ2-2, with 9 nucleotides matching TRBD2. J lost 4 bases, V lost 0 bases, and 1 base had no gene match. The CDR3 is 15 residues long. Germline V gene data show CDR1 as SGHRS and CDR2 as YFSETQ. The CDR3 nucleotides are TGCGCCAGCAGCTTGGTTAGCGGGAGCACCGGGGAGCTGTTTTTT. Translated: CASSLVSGSTGELFF.

This clone was counted once. The V gene is TRBV6-6, the J gene TRBJ1-1, with 10 bases identical to TRBD1. The V segment lost 6 bases and the J segment 1 base; nucleotides outside the gene matches: 8. The CDR3 is 16 amino acids. Germline lookup yields CDR1 MNHNY and CDR2 SVGAGI (reference sequence). The CDR3 region is CASRPGTGVQNTEAFF. The CDR3 coding sequence is TGTGCCAGCAGACCCGGGACAGGGGTCCAGAACACTGAAGCTTTCTTT.

The V call is TRBV18, the J call TRBJ1-4; D is undetermined. V was clipped by 6 bases and J by 0 bases, with 5 bases between them. From germline, CDR1 is KGHSH and CDR2 LQKENI. This CDR3 has 13 residues. CDR3 sequence reads: CASSGATNEKLFF. The CDR3 DNA reads TGTGCCAGCTCCGGGGCAACTAATGAAAAACTGTTTTTT.

The chain combines TRBV2 with TRBJ2-1, with a possible D match to TRBD2 (6 bases). This CDR3 has 15 amino acids. Per germline, CDR1 SNHLY and CDR2 FYNNEI. V dropped 7 bases and J dropped 2 bases, with 15 bases sitting between them. CDR3 loop: CASKIGGTAYNEQFF. The CDR3 DNA reads as TGTGCCAGCAAGATTGGCGGGACCGCCTACAATGAGCAGTTCTTC.

The chain is built from TRBV7-9 and TRBJ1-2; 8 bases are a match to TRBD1. The CDR3 consists of 14 residues. Germline CDR1 and CDR2: SEHNR and FQNEAQ (reference sequence). The V segment lost 5 bases and the J segment 8 bases; nucleotides outside the gene matches: 10. The CDR3 reads CASSVTTGASGYTF. For the CDR3, the DNA is TGTGCCAGCAGCGTTACGACAGGGGCGTCCGGCTACACCTTC.

The chain has TRBV6-5 and TRBJ2-3, with D perhaps TRBD2 (6 bases). Between the trimmed V and J ends, which lost 6 bases and 2 bases, there was a span of 15 bases. CDR1 is MNHEY, CDR2 SVGAGI, per germline. The CDR3 loop spans 15 amino acids. The CDR3 nucleotides are TGTGCCAGCAGCAAAGCGGGTCTTTTCACAGATACGCAGTATTTT. Translation: CASSKAGLFTDTQYF.

This chain connects TRBV29-1 to TRBJ2-1, with D perhaps TRBD2 (5 bases). V lost 4 bases and J 10 bases, leaving 14 bases between the germline ends. CDR3 length: 12 amino acids. Germline lookup yields CDR1 SQVTM and CDR2 ANQGSEA. The CDR3 DNA is TGCAGCGTTGGCCTGCTCAGGAGGGAGCAGTTCTTC. Translation gives CSVGLLRREQFF.

This chain joins TRBV6-1 and TRBJ1-4; the match to TRBD1 covers 7 bases. The CDR3 loop spans 14 amino acids. V gave up 2 bases and J gave up 8 bases; unmatched junction bases: 5. Germline values: CDR1 MNHNS, CDR2 SASEGT. CDR3 DNA sequence: TGTGCCAGCAGTGAAAGGGGGCAGTGGGAAAAACTGTTTTTT. Protein: CASSERGQWEKLFF.

In its sample, this clone was seen a few times. The chain recombines TRBV4-2 with TRBJ1-5; no clear D gene. The CDR3 runs 14 residues. Germline loops: CDR1 LGHNA, CDR2 YNFKEQ. Between the trimmed V and J ends, which lost 1 base and 3 bases, there was a span of 7 bases. CDR3 region: CASSQVEANQPQHF. The CDR3, as DNA: TGTGCCAGCAGCCAAGTCGAGGCCAATCAGCCCCAGCATTTT.

V gene TRBV6-6 combines with J gene TRBJ2-7; TRBD1 agrees at 9 bases. This CDR3 region has 16 residues. Germline V gene lookup returns CDR1 MNHNY and CDR2 SVGAGI (reference sequence). The V gene end was trimmed by 5 bases and the J gene end by 3 bases; junction bases not matched to a gene: 11. The DNA for the CDR3 is TGTGCCAGCAGTCGAAAGGCCGGGACAGGGATCTACGAGCAGTACTTC. Translation: CASSRKAGTGIYEQYF.

V usage is TRBV2 and J usage is TRBJ2-7; weak D call: TRBD1 (5 bases). The germline gives CDR1 SNHLY, CDR2 FYNNEI. This CDR3 is built from 13 residues. V lost 6 bases, J lost 0 bases, and 9 bases lay in between. The CDR3 loop is CASRTVPSYEQYF. CDR3 coding DNA: TGTGCCAGCAGGACAGTTCCCTCCTACGAGCAGTACTTC. The full variable domain, completed using reference TRBV2 and TRBJ2-7, is EPEVTQTPSHQVTQMGQEVILRCVPISNHLYFYWYRQILGQKVEFLVSFYNNEISEKSEIFDDQFSVERPDGSNFTLKIRSTKLEDSAMYFCASRTVPSYEQYFGPGTRLTVT.

The V gene is TRBV28, the J gene TRBJ1-4, with 9 nucleotides matching TRBD1. The J segment lost 8 bases and the V segment lost 4 bases, leaving 11 bases of the junction unmatched. The germline V gene has CDR1 MDHEN and CDR2 SYDVKM. The CDR3 is made up of 16 amino acids. The CDR3 is CASSSLGGTGREKLFF. CDR3 in DNA: TGTGCCAGCAGTTCCCTTGGGGGGACAGGGCGCGAAAAACTGTTTTTT.

The chain links TRBV13 to TRBJ2-7; no reliable D call. The V gene lost 2 bases and the J gene lost 2 bases, with 16 bases spanning the gap. CDR3 length: 16 amino acids. The germline CDR1 and CDR2 sequences are PRHDT and FYEKMQ (reference sequence). The CDR3 DNA reads TGTGCCAGCAGCTTAATACAACCAGGTGCCACCTACGAGCAGTACTTC. As protein: CASSLIQPGATYEQYF.

V usage is TRBV27 and J usage is TRBJ2-7, with 7 positions matching TRBD1. Per germline, CDR1 MNHEY and CDR2 SMNVEV (reference sequence). After removal of 2 bases from V and 3 bases from J, the junction contained 13 bases not matched to a gene. This CDR3 has 17 amino acids. In DNA form, the CDR3 reads TGTGCCAGCAGTTTAGCCCCAAGCACAGGGGCCTACTACGAGCAGTACTTC. It encodes CASSLAPSTGAYYEQYF.